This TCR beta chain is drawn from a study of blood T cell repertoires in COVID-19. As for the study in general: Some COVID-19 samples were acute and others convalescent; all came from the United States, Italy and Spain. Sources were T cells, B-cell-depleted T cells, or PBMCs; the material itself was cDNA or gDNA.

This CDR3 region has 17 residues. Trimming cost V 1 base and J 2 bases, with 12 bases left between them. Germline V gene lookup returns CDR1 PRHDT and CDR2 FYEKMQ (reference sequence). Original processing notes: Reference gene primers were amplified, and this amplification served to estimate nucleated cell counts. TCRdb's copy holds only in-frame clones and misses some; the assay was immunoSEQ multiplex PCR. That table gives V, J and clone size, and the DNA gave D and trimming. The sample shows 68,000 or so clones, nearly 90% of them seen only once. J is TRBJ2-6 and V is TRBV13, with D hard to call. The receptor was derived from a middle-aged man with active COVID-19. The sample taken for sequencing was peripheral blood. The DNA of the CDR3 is TGTGCCAGCAGCTTAGCAGGCCACAGCCCTGGGGCCAACGTCCTGACTTTC. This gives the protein CASSLAGHSPGANVLTF.